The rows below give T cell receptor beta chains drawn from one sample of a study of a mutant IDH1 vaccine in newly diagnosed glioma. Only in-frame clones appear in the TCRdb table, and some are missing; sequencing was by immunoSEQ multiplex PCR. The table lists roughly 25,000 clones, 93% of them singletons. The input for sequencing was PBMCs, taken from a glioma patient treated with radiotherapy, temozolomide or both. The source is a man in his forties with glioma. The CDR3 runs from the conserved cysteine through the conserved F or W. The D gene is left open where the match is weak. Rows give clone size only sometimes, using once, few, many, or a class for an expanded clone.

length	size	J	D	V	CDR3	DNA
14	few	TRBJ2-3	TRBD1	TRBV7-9	CASSFTGGTDTQYF	TGTGCCAGCAGCTTCACAGGGGGGACAGATACGCAGTATTTT
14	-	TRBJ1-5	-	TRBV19	CASSIDRPNQPQHF	TGTGCCAGTAGTATAGATCGGCCCAATCAGCCCCAGCATTTT
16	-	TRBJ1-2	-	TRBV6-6	CASSSPDLGESYGYTF	TGTGCCAGCAGTTCCCCAGACCTAGGGGAGAGCTATGGCTACACCTTC
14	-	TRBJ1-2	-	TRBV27	CASSLNSQIYGYTF	TGTGCCAGCAGTTTAAACAGCCAGATCTATGGCTACACCTTC
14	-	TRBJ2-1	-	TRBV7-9	CASSSPGERYEQFF	TGTGCCAGCAGCTCCCCCGGGGAAAGGTATGAGCAGTTCTTC
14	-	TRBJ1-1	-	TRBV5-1	CASSLGWQNTEAFF	TGCGCCAGCAGCTTGGGCTGGCAGAACACTGAAGCTTTCTTT
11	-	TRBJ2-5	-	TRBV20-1	CSASAAGAEYF	TGCAGTGCTAGTGCCGCGGGTGCCGAGTACTTC
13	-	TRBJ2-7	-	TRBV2	CASTPGSSYEQYF	TGTGCCAGCACCCCGGGGAGCTCCTACGAGCAGTACTTC
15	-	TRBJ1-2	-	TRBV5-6	CASTRRNSRKNGYTF	TGTGCCAGCACTAGGCGCAATAGTCGAAAGAATGGCTACACCTTC
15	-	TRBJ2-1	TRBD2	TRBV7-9	CASSLAGASYNEQFF	TGTGCCAGCAGCTTGGCGGGAGCCTCTTACAATGAGCAGTTCTTC
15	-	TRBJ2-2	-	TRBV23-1	CASSQSLRGPGELFF	TGCGCCAGCAGTCAATCGTTGCGGGGTCCCGGGGAGCTGTTTTTT
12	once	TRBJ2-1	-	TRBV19	CASSIRGYEQFF	TGTGCCAGTAGTATTAGAGGCTATGAGCAGTTCTTC
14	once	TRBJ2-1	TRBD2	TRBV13	CASSQRGDYNEQFF	TGTGCCAGCAGCCAGCGGGGGGACTACAATGAGCAGTTCTTC